This paragraph covers one T cell receptor beta chain sequence. The sample belongs to a study of T cells in Graves' hyperthyroidism and ophthalmopathy. For Graves' hyperthyroidism to be stable, ophthalmopathy could not progress within 18 months. Exclusion followed for patients with uncontrolled infection, other autoimmune disease, pregnancy or lactation. This CDR3 contains 16 residues. V was shortened by 8 bases and J by 6 bases, with 20 bases between the two germline ends. Germline CDR1 is SNHLY and CDR2 is FYNNEI. The investigators amplified TCR beta CDR3 regions from RNA transcripts. First-round RT-PCR of the TCR CDR3 relied on the HTBI primer set. TCRdb called the multiplex PCR reads again in MiXCR, with one record for every CDR3 protein. The table records hundreds of thousands of distinct CDR3 sequences, just over 35% of them present only once.

The sequencing input was blood. The chain couples TRBV2 to TRBJ1-6; tentatively, D is TRBD1 (5 bases). This TCR was sampled from a woman in her 40s with Graves' hyperthyroidism. In DNA form, the CDR3 reads TGTGCCAGCGGTACCGTTCGAGGGGCAGGTAATTCACCCCTCCACTTT. Translation: CASGTVRGAGNSPLHF.